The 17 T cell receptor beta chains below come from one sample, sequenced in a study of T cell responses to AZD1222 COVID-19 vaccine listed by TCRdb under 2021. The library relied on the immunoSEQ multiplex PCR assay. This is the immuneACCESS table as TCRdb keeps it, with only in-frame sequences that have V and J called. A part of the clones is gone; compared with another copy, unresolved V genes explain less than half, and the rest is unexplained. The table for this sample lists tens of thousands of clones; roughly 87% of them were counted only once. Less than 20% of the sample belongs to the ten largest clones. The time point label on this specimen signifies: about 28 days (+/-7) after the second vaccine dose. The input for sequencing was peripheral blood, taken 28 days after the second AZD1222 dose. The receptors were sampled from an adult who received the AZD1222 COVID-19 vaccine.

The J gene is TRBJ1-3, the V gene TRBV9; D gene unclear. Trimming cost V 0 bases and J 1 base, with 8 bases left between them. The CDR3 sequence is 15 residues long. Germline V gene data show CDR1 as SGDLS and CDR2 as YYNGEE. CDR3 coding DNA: TGTGCCAGCAGCGTAGGTTGGGATTCTGGAAACACCATATATTTT. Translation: CASSVGWDSGNTIYF.

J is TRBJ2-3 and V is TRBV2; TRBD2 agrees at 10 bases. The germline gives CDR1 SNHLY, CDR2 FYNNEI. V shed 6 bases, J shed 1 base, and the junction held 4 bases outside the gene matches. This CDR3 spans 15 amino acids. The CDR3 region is CASRTSGFRTDTQYF. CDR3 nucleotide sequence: TGTGCCAGCAGGACTAGCGGGTTCCGCACAGATACGCAGTATTTT.

The CDR3 spells CATSRDQKARYF. DNA for the CDR3: TGTGCCACCAGCAGAGATCAAAAGGCCCGGTACTTC. V is TRBV15 and J is TRBJ2-5; D unresolved. Germline V gene data show CDR1 as LNHNV and CDR2 as YYDKDF (reference sequence). This CDR3 comprises 12 residues. The germline V and J ends were trimmed by 0 bases and 13 bases, with 12 bases remaining between them.

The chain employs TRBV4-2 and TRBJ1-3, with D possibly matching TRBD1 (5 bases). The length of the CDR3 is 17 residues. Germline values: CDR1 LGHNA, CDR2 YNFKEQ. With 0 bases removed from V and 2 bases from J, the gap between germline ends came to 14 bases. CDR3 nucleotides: TGTGCCAGCAGCCAAGATCTTCGGGGCAGCCCTGGAAACACCATATATTTT. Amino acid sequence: CASSQDLRGSPGNTIYF.

This CDR3 reads CASNHSGAKNIQYF. The CDR3, as DNA: TGTGCCAGCAATCATAGCGGAGCCAAAAACATTCAGTACTTC. This chain uses TRBV6-6 with TRBJ2-4; D is possibly TRBD2 (6 bases). The germline CDR1 and CDR2 sequences are MNHNY and SVGAGI (reference sequence). V lost 7 bases to trimming and J lost 0 bases, with 10 bases between them. The CDR3 contains 14 residues.

CDR3 DNA: TGTGCCAGCAGGCCACAGGGGGCTCGAACTGAAGCTTTCTTT. Translating gives CASRPQGARTEAFF. This chain links TRBV28 with TRBJ1-1; 9 nucleotides line up with TRBD1. The length of the CDR3 is 14 residues. Unmatched junction bases numbered 7, after V lost 6 bases and J lost 5 bases. The germline gives CDR1 MDHEN, CDR2 SYDVKM.

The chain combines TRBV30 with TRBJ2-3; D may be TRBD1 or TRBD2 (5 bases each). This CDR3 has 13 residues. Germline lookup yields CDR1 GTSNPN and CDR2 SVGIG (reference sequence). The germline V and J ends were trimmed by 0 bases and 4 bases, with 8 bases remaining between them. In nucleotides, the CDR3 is TGTGCCTGGAGTGTGGGGACCGCAGATACGCAGTATTTT. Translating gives CAWSVGTADTQYF.

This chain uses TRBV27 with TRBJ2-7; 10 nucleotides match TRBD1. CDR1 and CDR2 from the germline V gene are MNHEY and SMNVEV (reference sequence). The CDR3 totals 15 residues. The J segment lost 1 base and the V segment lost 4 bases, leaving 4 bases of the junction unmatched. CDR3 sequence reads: CASSYRDRGSYEQYF. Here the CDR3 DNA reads TGTGCCAGCAGTTACCGGGACAGGGGTTCCTACGAGCAGTACTTC.

Here the CDR3 DNA reads TGTGCCATCAGTGGGGGGGGGAACACTGAAGCTTTCTTT. Translating it yields CAISGGGNTEAFF. V and J are TRBV10-3 and TRBJ1-1, with D possibly being TRBD1 (5 bases). The CDR3 runs to 13 residues. Between the trimmed V and J ends, which lost 4 bases and 1 base, there was a span of 7 bases. Germline assignment: CDR1 ENHRY and CDR2 SYGVKD.

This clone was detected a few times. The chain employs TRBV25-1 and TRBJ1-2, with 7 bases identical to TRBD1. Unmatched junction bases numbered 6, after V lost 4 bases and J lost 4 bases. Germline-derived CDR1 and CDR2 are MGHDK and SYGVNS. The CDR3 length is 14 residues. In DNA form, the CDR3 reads TGTGCCAGCAGTGTGTCGCAGGGGGGCTATGGCTACACCTTC. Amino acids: CASSVSQGGYGYTF.

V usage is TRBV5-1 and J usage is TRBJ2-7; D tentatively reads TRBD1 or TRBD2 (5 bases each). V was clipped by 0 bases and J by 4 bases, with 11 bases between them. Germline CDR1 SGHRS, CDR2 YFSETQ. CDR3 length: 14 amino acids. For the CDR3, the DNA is TGCGCCAGCAGCTTGGGGGACGGGTGGTACGAGCAGTACTTC. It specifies CASSLGDGWYEQYF.

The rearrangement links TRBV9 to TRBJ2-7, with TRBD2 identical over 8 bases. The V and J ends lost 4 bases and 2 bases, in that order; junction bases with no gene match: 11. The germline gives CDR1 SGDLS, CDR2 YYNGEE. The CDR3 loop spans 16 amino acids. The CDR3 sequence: CASSPTSIAGTYEQYF. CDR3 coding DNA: TGTGCCAGCAGCCCCACCTCAATAGCGGGAACCTACGAGCAGTACTTC.

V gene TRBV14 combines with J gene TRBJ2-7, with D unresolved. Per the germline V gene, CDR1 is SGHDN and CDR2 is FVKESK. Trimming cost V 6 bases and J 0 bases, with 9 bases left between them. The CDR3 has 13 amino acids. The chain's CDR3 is CASRRTGSYEQYF. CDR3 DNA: TGTGCCAGCAGAAGGACGGGCTCCTACGAGCAGTACTTC.

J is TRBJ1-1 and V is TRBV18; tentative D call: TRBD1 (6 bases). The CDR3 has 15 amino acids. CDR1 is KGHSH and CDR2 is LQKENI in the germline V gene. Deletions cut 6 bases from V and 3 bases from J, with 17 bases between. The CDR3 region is CASSGGGGWDTEAFF. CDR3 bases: TGTGCCAGCTCGGGGGGCGGGGGCTGGGACACTGAAGCTTTCTTT. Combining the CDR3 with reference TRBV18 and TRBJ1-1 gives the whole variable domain NAGVMQNPRHLVRRRGQEARLRCSPMKGHSHVYWYRQLPEEGLKFMVYLQKENIIDESGMPKERFSAEFPKEGPSILRIQQVVRGDSAAYFCASSGGGGWDTEAFFGQGTRLTVV.

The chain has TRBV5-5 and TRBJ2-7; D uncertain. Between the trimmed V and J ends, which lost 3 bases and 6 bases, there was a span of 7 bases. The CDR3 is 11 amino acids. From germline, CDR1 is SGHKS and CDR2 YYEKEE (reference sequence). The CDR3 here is CASSSVVEQYF. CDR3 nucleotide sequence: TGTGCCAGCAGCTCGGTCGTCGAGCAGTACTTC.

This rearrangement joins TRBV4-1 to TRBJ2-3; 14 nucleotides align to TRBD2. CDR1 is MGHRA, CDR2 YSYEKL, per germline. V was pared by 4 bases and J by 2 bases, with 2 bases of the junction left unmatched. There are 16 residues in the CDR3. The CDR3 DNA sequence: TGCGCCAGCAGCCTGGGACTAGCGGGGGCCACAGATACGCAGTATTTT. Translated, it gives CASSLGLAGATDTQYF.

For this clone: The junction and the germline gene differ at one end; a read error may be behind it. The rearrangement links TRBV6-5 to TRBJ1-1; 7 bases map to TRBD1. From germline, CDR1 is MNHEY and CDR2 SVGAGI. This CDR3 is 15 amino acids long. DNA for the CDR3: TGTGCCAGCAATTACAGGGGAACCAGGGGGACTGAAGCTTTCTTT. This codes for CASNYRGTRGTEAFF.